A single T cell receptor beta chain is shown here with its context. The antigen it binds to is not known. No quality values exist for individual bases; no much larger clone is one base distant. This sample was included in a study of sequential checkpoint blockade in melanoma (dated by TCRdb to between 2018 and 2021). For context, the study as a whole: In a 1:1 randomization, patients received either first-line nivolumab then ipilimumab (arm A) or ipilimumab then nivolumab (arm B). Both trial sequences were followed by maintenance nivolumab.

The treatment or condition label of this sample denotes: randomized to nivolumab then ipilimumab (arm A) or the reverse (arm B). None of the patients in the trial had previously been given DNA-damaging chemotherapy. On a FACS Aria II flow cytometer, live CD3+CD8+ cells that were negative for CD19 and CD56 were sorted from thawed PBMCs. CheckMate 064, a randomized, open-label phase II trial of sequential checkpoint blockade, was the source of the samples, all of which came from patients with melanoma. Peripheral blood mononuclear cells were collected by leukapheresis, purified using Ficoll-Paque, and frozen in human serum containing roughly 9.1% DMSO. Right after sorting, the blood CD3+CD8+ cells were verified to be >95% pure, and DNA extraction followed. The CDR3 holds 14 amino acids from the cysteine to the phenylalanine. Of the read, only the CDR3 DNA is kept; its 42 bases are in frame from base 1. The junction shows trimming of 4 bases on V and 5 bases on J, and the gene matches do not reach 4 bases of it. As encoded in the germline V gene (reference sequence), CDR1 is MNHEY while CDR2 is SMNVEV.

Overall study outcomes, separate from this receptor: The response-prediction model combining TCR metrics and mutation burden needs validation in larger, independent patient cohorts.

The immunoSEQ Assay was used to immunosequence TCRbeta CDR3 regions from genomic DNA. Genomic DNA was amplified by bias-controlled multiplex PCR before high-throughput sequencing. As for the original processing: To quantify the absolute abundance of each unique TCRbeta CDR3 region, the sequences were collapsed and filtered. Clonality, defined as 1 minus Pielou's evenness, was calculated using only productive rearrangements. A previously published method was used to identify clones whose frequencies were significantly greater in on-treatment samples than in baseline samples. Imported from immuneACCESS, the table was reduced by TCRdb to in-frame sequences with V and J called. These copies leave out some clones; in studies compared against another copy, an unresolved V gene accounts for under half, and the cause of the remainder is not known. That table supplies the V and J calls and clone size; D and trimming were determined from the DNA. In this sample the table shows some 16,000 clones, roughly three quarters of which occur a single time. The ten largest clones add up to approximately 12% of the sample.

Material: CD8+ T cells sorted from blood (inferred from file names), obtained from a patient given nivolumab and ipilimumab in sequence. This TCR derives from a human donor with melanoma. The chain joins TRBV27 to TRBJ1-1; a stretch of 10 junction bases matches TRBD1. Here is the DNA: TGTGCCAGCAGTTCCGGACAGGGGGGGACTGAAGCTTTCTTT. Its coded protein is CASSSGQGGTEAFF.